These T cell receptor beta chains were read from a single sample in a study of OX40 agonist ivuxolimab in advanced cancers. The data were produced by immunoSEQ multiplex PCR, yet TCRdb's version contains in-frame clones alone and is incomplete. The repertoire has 70,000 or so clones, approximately 90% of them found once; the top ten carry about 1.3%. The sample here was CD4+ or CD8+ T cells sorted from blood, taken in a trial of the OX40 agonist ivuxolimab. These receptors were taken from an adult with an advanced solid tumor such as melanoma, head and neck, liver or kidney cancer. The CDR3 runs from the conserved cysteine through the conserved F or W. The D gene is left open where the match is weak. Clone size is shown for a subset of rows, as once, few, many or a class of expanded clone.

NA,NA,TRBJ1-2,TRBV19,CASSMGTGKGGYTF,TGTGCCAGTAGTATGGGAACAGGGAAAGGCGGCTACACCTTC
NA,NA,TRBJ2-4,TRBV30,CAWSGKNIQYF,TGTGCCTGGAGTGGCAAAAACATTCAGTACTTC
NA,few,TRBJ1-6,TRBV7-8,CASSYPGPLHF,TGTGCCAGCAGCTACCCAGGTCCCCTCCACTTT
NA,NA,TRBJ2-2,TRBV2,CASKETVNTGELFF,TGTGCCAGCAAGGAGACCGTTAACACCGGGGAGCTGTTTTTT
NA,NA,TRBJ2-1,TRBV9,CASSAQIGDYNEQFF,TGTGCCAGCAGCGCCCAGATTGGGGACTACAATGAGCAGTTCTTC
NA,NA,TRBJ1-3,TRBV7-9,CASSLSSGNTIYF,TGTGCCAGCAGCTTAAGCTCTGGAAACACCATATATTTT
TRBD2,NA,TRBJ2-7,TRBV5-4,CASSPGGTSGNDEQYF,TGTGCCAGCAGCCCGGGAGGGACTAGCGGAAACGACGAGCAGTACTTC
NA,NA,TRBJ1-1,TRBV19,CASSSGRGYGNEAFF,TGTGCCAGTAGTAGTGGCAGGGGATATGGAAATGAAGCTTTCTTT
NA,NA,TRBJ2-3,TRBV5-1,CASSLGTPQDTQYF,TGCGCCAGCAGCTTGGGAACCCCACAAGATACGCAGTATTTT
NA,NA,TRBJ2-2,TRBV5-4,CASSLDYNSGELFF,TGTGCCAGCAGCTTGGACTACAACTCCGGGGAGCTGTTTTTT
NA,NA,TRBJ2-5,TRBV19,CASSPRGRGQETQYF,TGTGCCAGTAGTCCCAGGGGACGAGGGCAAGAGACCCAGTACTTC
TRBD2,NA,TRBJ2-3,TRBV11-3,CASSLDLLTSGRRADTQYF,TGTGCCAGCAGCTTAGATCTTTTAACTAGCGGGAGACGTGCAGATACGCAGTATTTT
TRBD1,NA,TRBJ2-2,TRBV7-9,CASSTGDRGTGELFF,TGTGCCAGCAGCACCGGGGACAGGGGAACCGGGGAGCTGTTTTTT
NA,NA,TRBJ1-2,TRBV28,CASSLQDGYTF,TGTGCCAGCAGTTTACAGGATGGCTACACCTTC
NA,NA,TRBJ1-1,TRBV7-9,CASSSSGSTEAFF,TGTGCCAGCAGCTCTTCAGGGTCTACTGAAGCTTTCTTT
NA,NA,TRBJ1-3,TRBV6-5,CASRRDGYSGNTIYF,TGTGCCAGCAGACGAGACGGGTATTCTGGAAACACCATATATTTT
TRBD1,NA,TRBJ1-5,TRBV19,CASIRTGGPNQPQHF,TGTGCCAGTATTCGGACAGGGGGCCCTAATCAGCCCCAGCATTTT
TRBD2,NA,TRBJ2-3,TRBV29-1,CSLIAGGTDTQYF,TGCAGCCTGATAGCGGGGGGCACAGATACGCAGTATTTT
TRBD1,NA,TRBJ2-1,TRBV6-1,CASSGGQGFSYNEQFF,TGTGCCAGCAGTGGGGGACAGGGCTTCTCCTACAATGAGCAGTTCTTC
NA,NA,TRBJ1-1,TRBV19,CASSIAPGWGRMNTEAFF,TGTGCCAGTAGTATTGCGCCAGGGTGGGGGAGAATGAACACTGAAGCTTTCTTT
NA,NA,TRBJ2-7,TRBV27,CASSFRAQGGYEQYF,TGTGCCAGCAGTTTTAGGGCGCAGGGGGGCTACGAGCAGTACTTC
NA,few,TRBJ2-3,TRBV30,CAWSRGSTDTQYF,TGTGCCTGGAGTCGGGGAAGCACAGATACGCAGTATTTT
NA,NA,TRBJ2-5,TRBV4-1,CASSLTGSEETQYF,TGCGCCAGCAGCCTCACAGGTAGCGAAGAGACCCAGTACTTC
NA,NA,TRBJ1-2,TRBV19,CASSKGPSELYGYTF,TGTGCCAGTAGTAAAGGGCCCTCAGAGCTCTATGGCTACACCTTC
NA,NA,TRBJ2-7,TRBV21-1,CASSKGASYEQYF,TGTGCCAGCAGCAAAGGGGCTTCCTACGAGCAGTACTTC
TRBD1,once,TRBJ2-7,TRBV2,CASRGQGLLGEQYF,TGTGCCAGCAGAGGACAGGGCCTTCTAGGGGAGCAGTACTTC
NA,NA,TRBJ1-2,TRBV28,CASSLQTRGNGYTF,TGTGCCAGCAGTTTGCAAACACGGGGGAATGGCTACACCTTC
NA,NA,TRBJ2-2,TRBV28,CASSYEDARTGELFF,TGTGCCAGCAGCTACGAGGACGCCCGAACCGGGGAGCTGTTTTTT
TRBD1,NA,TRBJ2-3,TRBV4-1,CASSQGQGGATDTQYF,TGCGCCAGCAGCCAAGGACAGGGGGGAGCCACAGATACGCAGTATTTT
NA,NA,TRBJ1-1,TRBV9,CASSPHAGLNTEAFF,TGTGCCAGCAGCCCCCATGCGGGCCTGAACACTGAAGCTTTCTTT
TRBD1,NA,TRBJ2-7,TRBV4-1,CASSPRLGQDEQYF,TGCGCCAGCAGCCCCAGACTTGGACAGGACGAGCAGTACTTC
TRBD2,NA,TRBJ2-5,TRBV7-2,CASSTRLAGGETQYF,TGTGCCAGCAGCACCCGACTAGCGGGAGGGGAGACCCAGTACTTC
NA,few,TRBJ1-2,TRBV28,CASRAPRGDGYTF,TGTGCCAGCAGAGCACCCCGGGGCGATGGCTACACCTTC
NA,few,TRBJ1-5,TRBV7-8,CASSLERNNQPQHF,TGTGCCAGCAGCTTAGAAAGGAACAATCAGCCCCAGCATTTT
NA,few,TRBJ1-2,TRBV18,CASSSSLDTPHGYTF,TGTGCCAGCTCATCGTCTCTTGATACCCCCCATGGCTACACCTTC
NA,NA,TRBJ2-5,TRBV11-2,CASSSVGGETQYF,TGTGCCAGCAGCTCCGTAGGGGGGGAGACCCAGTACTTC
NA,NA,TRBJ2-1,TRBV29-1,CSVEGETNEQFF,TGCAGCGTTGAAGGAGAAACAAATGAGCAGTTCTTC
NA,NA,TRBJ1-3,TRBV2,CASSFGISGNTIYF,TGTGCCAGCAGTTTTGGAATCTCTGGAAACACCATATATTTT
NA,NA,TRBJ1-2,TRBV29-1,CSVVGAGDNYTF,TGCAGCGTTGTGGGGGCCGGAGATAACTACACCTTC
TRBD1,NA,TRBJ2-3,TRBV7-9,CASSLRGQGPTDTQYF,TGTGCCAGCAGCTTACGCGGACAGGGACCCACAGATACGCAGTATTTT
TRBD1,NA,TRBJ2-2,TRBV7-9,CASSGLQGAPNTGELFF,TGTGCCAGCAGCGGTCTACAGGGGGCCCCGAACACCGGGGAGCTGTTTTTT
NA,NA,TRBJ1-4,TRBV30,CAWSIHGETNEKLFF,TGTGCCTGGAGTATTCACGGGGAAACCAATGAAAAACTGTTTTTT
TRBD1,NA,TRBJ2-3,TRBV7-3,CASSSGQGRDTQYF,TGTGCCAGCAGCTCAGGACAGGGCAGGGATACGCAGTATTTT
NA,NA,TRBJ1-6,TRBV2,CASSEARSYNSPLHF,TGTGCCAGCAGTGAAGCCAGGAGTTATAATTCACCCCTCCACTTT
NA,NA,TRBJ2-7,TRBV7-9,CALGTEYEQYF,TGTGCCCTCGGGACCGAGTACGAGCAGTACTTC
NA,NA,TRBJ2-3,TRBV5-1,CASSLASDTQYF,TGCGCCAGCAGCTTGGCCTCAGATACGCAGTATTTT
TRBD2,NA,TRBJ2-7,TRBV10-3,CAISDLTSSKPVEQYF,TGTGCCATCAGTGACCTGACTAGCTCTAAGCCAGTCGAGCAGTACTTC
TRBD2,NA,TRBJ2-3,TRBV7-3,CASSLTGLGADTQYF,TGTGCCAGCAGCTTAACGGGACTAGGGGCAGATACGCAGTATTTT
NA,NA,TRBJ1-5,TRBV11-2,CASSLSRANQPQHF,TGTGCCAGCAGCCTGTCCAGGGCCAATCAGCCCCAGCATTTT
NA,NA,TRBJ1-4,TRBV19,CASTQSGLLGTNEKLFF,TGTGCCAGTACGCAATCGGGCCTACTTGGTACTAATGAAAAACTGTTTTTT
NA,NA,TRBJ1-4,TRBV6-5,CASSTAEMLFF,TGTGCCAGCAGTACAGCCGAAATGCTGTTTTTT
TRBD1,NA,TRBJ2-3,TRBV6-5,CASSSSGGLWDTQYF,TGTGCCAGCAGTTCCTCAGGGGGTCTGTGGGATACGCAGTATTTT
NA,NA,TRBJ2-5,TRBV28,CASSLGGKETQYF,TGTGCCAGCAGTTTAGGAGGGAAAGAGACCCAGTACTTC
NA,NA,TRBJ2-1,TRBV7-6,CASSLMAVSYNEQFF,TGTGCCAGCAGCCTTATGGCGGTATCCTACAATGAGCAGTTCTTC
NA,NA,TRBJ2-7,TRBV2,CASSLGDSYEQYF,TGTGCCAGCAGTCTTGGGGACTCCTACGAGCAGTACTTC